The table lists the clone carrying this T cell receptor (beta chain) with a few counts. What it binds is unknown. Evenly divided among several immunoSEQ plates was the genomic DNA of each subset. Clones were sequenced by immunoSEQ multiplex PCR, and TCRdb holds only the in-frame ones, with some missing. Of millions of clones listed, around 95% were seen once; the top ten hold approximately 0.13%. These data belong to a study of shared clonotypes between healthy human individuals. Whole-study findings and limits: It was expected that sequencing depth would affect clonotype sharing among donors. The study's rarefaction showed incomplete sorted-subset sequencing despite large depth. Generally, naive subsets (rather than memory subsets) showed larger estimated richness.

Trimming cost V 4 bases and J 7 bases, with 23 bases left between them. Germline loops: CDR1 LGHNA, CDR2 YSLEER. The CDR3 runs 17 residues. Sequencing was carried out using naive CD4+ T cells sorted from blood. Subset meaning: CD45RA+ positively selected. The receptor was isolated from a man between 18 and 35 years old in good health. V usage is TRBV4-3 and J usage is TRBJ2-1; D might be TRBD1 or TRBD2, each matching 5 bases. As DNA, the CDR3 is TGCGCCAGCAGCCCATTACTATCGGGGACGCCGGGGAATGAGCAGTTCTTC. Its translation: CASSPLLSGTPGNEQFF.